Listed below are T cell receptor beta chains from one sample, sequenced in a study of blood T cell repertoires in COVID-19. Assay: immunoSEQ multiplex PCR; the TCRdb copy retains only in-frame clones and omits some. Altogether under 250,000 clones are present, 75% to 90% being singletons, with the ten largest covering around 3.1%. Sequencing used PBMCs or T cells enriched from blood (not recorded which). The source is a woman aged 40 to 50 who had been exposed to COVID-19. Both conserved end residues are part of each CDR3. The order of the fields is J gene, CDR3 length, V gene, clone size, D gene, CDR3 DNA, CDR3 protein. A D gene is named only where the DNA matches it firmly. Clone size is given for some rows only: seen once, a few or many times, or a class if the clone is expanded.

>TRBJ1-6|16|TRBV6-1|few|NA
TGTGCCAGCAGTGAAGGTATAGGGAGGTTTGGTTCACCCCTCCACTTT
CASSEGIGRFGSPLHF
>TRBJ1-5|13|TRBV19|NA|NA
TGTGCCAGTACCGCCGGTTCTCGTCAGCCCCAGCATTTT
CASTAGSRQPQHF
>TRBJ2-3|13|TRBV7-3|NA|NA
TGTGCCAGCAGCGCCGGGAATGGAGATACGCAGTATTTT
CASSAGNGDTQYF
>TRBJ1-2|14|TRBV2|NA|NA
TGTGCCAGCATTCGGGGGAATGACGTGGATGGCTACACCTTC
CASIRGNDVDGYTF
>TRBJ2-3|15|TRBV19|NA|TRBD2
TGTGCCAGTAGTATTATGGCTAGCGGAACAGATACGCAGTATTTT
CASSIMASGTDTQYF
>TRBJ2-6|16|TRBV6-2/TRBV6-3|NA|TRBD2
TGTGCCAGCAGTTACTCCGGGGGGGCCGGGGCCAACGTCCTGACTTTC
CASSYSGGAGANVLTF
>TRBJ1-1|16|TRBV5-1|NA|NA
TGCGCCAGCAGCTCCCTAAACCTCGACAGGAACACTGAAGCTTTCTTT
CASSSLNLDRNTEAFF
>TRBJ1-5|17|TRBV19|NA|TRBD1
TGTGCCAGTAGTGAGCCTCTTGTCGACAGGGAGGATCAGCCCCAGCATTTT
CASSEPLVDREDQPQHF
>TRBJ1-2|16|TRBV11-2|NA|TRBD1
TGTGCCAGCAGCGCTTCGACAGGGCGGGGAAACTATGGCTACACCTTC
CASSASTGRGNYGYTF
>TRBJ2-5|16|TRBV4-1|NA|TRBD2
TGCGCCAGCAGCCAGGGACCGGCGGGGGGGCAAGAGACCCAGTACTTC
CASSQGPAGGQETQYF
>TRBJ1-1|16|TRBV21-1|NA|NA
TGTGCCAGCAGCAACGGAGGCGATCGGTTAGACACTGAAGCTTTCTTT
CASSNGGDRLDTEAFF
>TRBJ1-6|15|TRBV2|NA|TRBD1
TGTGCCAGCAGTTCCGGACAGGATTGGAATTCACCCCTCCACTTT
CASSSGQDWNSPLHF
>TRBJ2-6|17|TRBV4-3|NA|TRBD1
TGCGCCAGCAGCCAGGGACAGGTAATCTCTGGGGCCAACGTCCTGACTTTC
CASSQGQVISGANVLTF
>TRBJ2-7|14|TRBV19|NA|TRBD1
TGTGCCAGTAGTAGGGGGACAGTTAACTACGAGCAGTACTTC
CASSRGTVNYEQYF
>TRBJ2-3|19|TRBV7-2|NA|TRBD2
TGTGCCAGCAGCTTACTAGTTCGCGGACTAGCGGGAGATACAGATACGCAGTATTTT
CASSLLVRGLAGDTDTQYF
>TRBJ1-1|12|TRBV29-1|NA|NA
TGCAGCGCTGCTTACGGGAACACTGAAGCTTTCTTT
CSAAYGNTEAFF
>TRBJ2-7|13|TRBV2|NA|NA
TGTGCCAGCAGTGATATTGGGGCAGGGGAGCAGTACTTC
CASSDIGAGEQYF
>TRBJ2-3|14|TRBV5-8|NA|NA
TGTGCCAGCAGCCCTACGGGGAGCACAGATACGCAGTATTTT
CASSPTGSTDTQYF
>TRBJ1-6|15|TRBV28|NA|NA
TGTGCCAGCAGCTCTGGACAGTTTGGTAATTCACCCCTCCACTTT
CASSSGQFGNSPLHF
>TRBJ1-6|15|TRBV19|NA|TRBD1
TGTGCCAGTCGCGCCAACGACAGGGGAAATTCACCCCTCCACTTT
CASRANDRGNSPLHF
>TRBJ1-1|14|TRBV6-5|NA|NA
TGTGCCAGCAGCCCCGGGGGGGAGGCCACTGAAGCTTTCTTT
CASSPGGEATEAFF
>TRBJ1-5|14|TRBV6-2/TRBV6-3|NA|NA
TGTGCCAGCAGTGTTGGAGGTAGCAATCAGCCCCAGCATTTT
CASSVGGSNQPQHF
>TRBJ1-1|14|TRBV18|NA|NA
TGTGCCAGCTCACCTCAGGGGAGAGGGACTGAAGCTTTCTTT
CASSPQGRGTEAFF
>TRBJ2-3|14|TRBV14|NA|NA
TGTGCCAGCAGCCACCCAGGGAAAACAGATACGCAGTATTTT
CASSHPGKTDTQYF